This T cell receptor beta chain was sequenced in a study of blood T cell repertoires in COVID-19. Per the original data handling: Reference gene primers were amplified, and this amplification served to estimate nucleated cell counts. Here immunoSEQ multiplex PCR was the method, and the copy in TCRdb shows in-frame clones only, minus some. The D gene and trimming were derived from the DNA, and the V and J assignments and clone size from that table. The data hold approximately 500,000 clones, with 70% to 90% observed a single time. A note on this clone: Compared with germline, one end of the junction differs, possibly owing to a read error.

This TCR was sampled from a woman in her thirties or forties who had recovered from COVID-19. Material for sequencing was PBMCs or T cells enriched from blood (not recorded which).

As DNA, the CDR3 is TGTGCCAGCTCTCCACAATCCGGGACTCGAGAAGAGACCCAGTACTTC. Amino acids: CASSPQSGTREETQYF. V and J are TRBV18 and TRBJ2-5; possibly TRBD2 for D (6 bases). In germline, CDR1 is KGHSH, CDR2 LQKENI. The CDR3 is 16 amino acids.